These 16 T cell receptor beta chains were all obtained from the same sample, sequenced in a study of blood T cells in healthy people across ages. For the second PCR, which ran for roughly 7 to 11 cycles, a sample-barcoded 5' primer and a J-beta primer mix were used. TCRdb reanalysed the 5' RACE reads using MiXCR and keeps one entry per CDR3 protein. This sample has around 1,900,000 distinct CDR3 sequences, with around 40% found just once. Sample: blood. These receptors all stem from a human donor in good health.

This clonotype showed up just a few times. The chain couples TRBV15 to TRBJ2-1; D is possibly TRBD2 (7 bases). CDR3 size: 16 residues. Deletions cut 5 bases from V and 0 bases from J, with 14 bases between. The V gene's germline CDR1 is LNHNV and CDR2 YYDKDF (reference sequence). The CDR3 nucleotides read TGTGCCACCAGCCAGAGGGGGGGGCCCTCCTACAATGAGCAGTTCTTC. This gives the protein CATSQRGGPSYNEQFF.

This clonotype was picked up a small number of times. This chain connects TRBV7-9 to TRBJ2-2; TRBD1 matches at 8 bases. The germline V gene has CDR1 SEHNR and CDR2 FQNEAQ (reference sequence). J gave up 5 bases and V 6 bases, and 11 bases lay outside the gene matches. The CDR3 length is 16 residues. The CDR3 is CASSPGWQGATGELFF. In nucleotides, the CDR3 is TGTGCCAGCAGTCCCGGTTGGCAGGGGGCGACCGGGGAGCTGTTTTTT.

The chain uses TRBV27 and TRBJ2-1; 9 nucleotides align to TRBD2. The CDR3 is 18 amino acids. Germline CDR1 is MNHEY and CDR2 is SMNVEV (reference sequence). J gave up 5 bases and V 1 base, and 12 bases lay outside the gene matches. CDR3 sequence reads: CASSLFSRLAVSNNEQFF. The DNA of the CDR3 is TGTGCCAGCAGTTTATTCTCAAGACTAGCGGTAAGCAACAATGAGCAGTTCTTC.

This chain links TRBV5-1 with TRBJ2-1, with a possible D match to TRBD1 (6 bases). Deletions cut 4 bases from V and 2 bases from J, with 19 bases between. CDR1 is SGHRS, CDR2 YFSETQ, per germline. The CDR3 contains 17 residues. The CDR3: CASSRGLRRGPYNEQFF. The CDR3 nucleotides are TGCGCCAGCAGCCGGGGCCTACGCAGGGGTCCCTACAATGAGCAGTTCTTC.

In its sample, this clonotype was seen a few times. The gene calls are TRBV20-1 and TRBJ2-7; TRBD2 aligns across 12 bases. Germline lookup yields CDR1 DFQATT and CDR2 SNEGSKA (reference sequence). This CDR3 comprises 15 residues. With V trimmed by 6 bases and J by 3 bases, 9 bases remained unmatched. The CDR3 DNA sequence: TGCAGTGCACAGCCGACTAGCGGGGGAAACTACGAGCAGTACTTC. Translation: CSAQPTSGGNYEQYF.

The chain has TRBV29-1 and TRBJ2-1, with TRBD1 identical over 7 bases. The length of the CDR3 is 14 residues. Germline trimming cut 5 bases from V and 5 bases from J; bases unmatched to any gene: 9. CDR1 and CDR2 from the germline V gene are SQVTM and ANQGSEA. CDR3 in amino acids: CSVPATGTHNEQFF. In DNA, the CDR3 is TGCAGCGTTCCTGCGACAGGGACCCACAATGAGCAGTTCTTC.

V gene TRBV6-4 combines with J gene TRBJ2-2; D is unresolved. Germline assignment: CDR1 MRHNA and CDR2 SNTAGT. This CDR3 is built from 14 residues. Trimming took 8 bases from V and 6 from J, leaving 16 bases between them. In DNA form, the CDR3 reads TGTGCCAGCCGGGTTTGGACCGGCGCCGGGGAGCTGTTTTTT. Its translation is CASRVWTGAGELFF.

This clonotype was observed a few times. The chain carries TRBV4-3 and TRBJ1-2, with D perhaps matching TRBD1 (5 bases). With 4 bases removed from V and 8 bases from J, the gap between germline ends came to 20 bases. The CDR3 has 15 residues. Looked up from germline, CDR1 is LGHNA and CDR2 is YSLEER. The DNA of the CDR3 is TGCGCCAGCAGCCCAGTGGGGGGAGCTTGGCTCGGCTACACCTTC. Its translation is CASSPVGGAWLGYTF.

This sequence joins TRBV29-1 and TRBJ2-1; 10 bases agree with TRBD2. Germline loops: CDR1 SQVTM, CDR2 ANQGSEA. This CDR3 contains 16 residues. V lost 3 bases, J lost 1 base, and 6 bases stayed unmatched. This CDR3 reads CSVESGGALSYNEQFF. In DNA, the CDR3 is TGCAGCGTTGAGAGCGGGGGGGCCTTGTCCTACAATGAGCAGTTCTTC.

The V and J genes are TRBV11-2 and TRBJ2-7; D call uncertain. The length of the CDR3 is 15 residues. Germline V CDR1 and CDR2: SGHAT, FQNNGV. V was clipped by 1 base and J by 3 bases, with 13 bases between them. CDR3 nucleotides: TGTGCCAGCAGCTTAGGGAGACAAACCCTCTACGAGCAGTACTTC. It codes for CASSLGRQTLYEQYF. The full variable domain, with the rest looked up from reference TRBV11-2 and TRBJ2-7, is EAGVAQSPRYKIIEKRQSVAFWCNPISGHATLYWYQQILGQGPKLLIQFQNNGVVDDSQLPKDRFSAERLKGVDSTLKIQPAKLEDSAVYLCASSLGRQTLYEQYFGPGTRLTVT.

The J gene is TRBJ1-6, the V gene TRBV14; D gene unclear. Trimming stripped 4 bases from V and 5 bases from J, with 12 bases between. CDR3 size: 15 residues. The V gene's germline CDR1 is SGHDN and CDR2 FVKESK. CDR3 sequence reads: CASSRSTLDNSPLHF. CDR3 nucleotide sequence: TGTGCCAGCAGCCGCAGCACCTTGGATAATTCACCCCTCCACTTT.

V is TRBV29-1 and J is TRBJ1-2; possible D gene TRBD1, 5 bases. V was trimmed by 1 base and J by 11 bases, leaving 17 bases between them. Germline-derived CDR1 and CDR2 are SQVTM and ANQGSEA. CDR3 length: 13 amino acids. This chain's CDR3 is CSVEGRAREGYTF. The CDR3 coding sequence is TGCAGCGTTGAAGGTCGTGCGAGAGAGGGGTACACCTTC.

This clonotype was detected many times. The J gene is TRBJ2-3, the V gene TRBV7-2, with 8 bases lining up with TRBD2. Germline values: CDR1 SGHTA, CDR2 FQGNSA. CDR3 length: 16 amino acids. Trimming cost V 5 bases and J 2 bases; bases outside gene matches: 9. CDR3: CASSQDSGGVTDTQYF. The CDR3 DNA reads TGTGCCAGCAGCCAGGACAGCGGGGGCGTCACAGATACGCAGTATTTT.

The chain carries TRBV15 and TRBJ2-7; D is ambiguous. The DNA matches TRBJ2-1 better at its end, which makes the J call doubtful. The CDR3 sequence is 14 residues long. Germline V gives CDR1 LNHNV, CDR2 YYDKDF (reference sequence). For the CDR3, the DNA is TGTGCCACCAGCAGAGATAAGCGCTCCTACGAGCAGTTCTTC. This encodes CATSRDKRSYEQFF.

In this sample, this clonotype turned up a few times. V is TRBV29-1 and J is TRBJ1-2; no clear D. Per germline, CDR1 SQVTM and CDR2 ANQGSEA. The CDR3 is 12 residues long. V gave up 6 bases and J gave up 3 bases, with 11 bases separating them. CDR3 region: CSVLDGDYGYTF. The CDR3 DNA follows: TGCAGCGTCCTCGACGGCGACTATGGCTACACCTTC.

The chain couples TRBV14 to TRBJ1-1; maybe TRBD1 (5 bases). There are 12 residues in the CDR3. V was clipped by 4 bases and J by 9 bases, with 12 bases between them. In germline, CDR1 is SGHDN, CDR2 FVKESK. CDR3 protein: CASSRYRYQAFF. The CDR3 region has the DNA TGTGCCAGCAGCCGGTACAGGTACCAAGCTTTCTTT.